The TCR beta chain under discussion was sequenced for a study of shared clonotypes between healthy human individuals (dated by TCRdb to about 2020). Background on the whole study: A couple of women and three men aged 18 to 49 years were included in the cohort. To estimate repertoire size and how much clonotype sharing occurs between individuals, the study deeply sequenced the blood TCR repertoires of five healthy adults. Libraries were prepared and TCR repertoires were sequenced by different laboratories using diverse techniques, in order to increase sequencing depth and limit assay-specific biases. Leukapheresis yielded between about 0.85 and 10 billion PBMCs per donor. Per donor, three plates each were used for CD4 naive and CD4 memory, two for CD8 naive, and one for CD8 memory. Study-wide findings and limitations: Pairwise subsampling led to the expectation that sequencing depth would affect the degree of clonotype sharing among donors. Sampling was restricted to blood, and TCR repertoires in tissues likely differ from the TCR repertoires found in blood. The small number of donors limited the genetic and exposure-history diversity represented. About 5% of naive CD4, 3.5% of naive CD8, approximately 2% of memory CD4, and 0.35% to 0.4% of memory CD8 clonotypes were shared across a handful of donors. Compared with non-shared clonotypes, clonotypes shared by all four sorted-subset donors had higher generation probabilities. Naive subsets generally had larger estimated clonotype richness than memory subsets did. Rarefaction of sorted-subset datasets indicated incomplete sequencing despite the large sequencing depth.

TCR CDR3 regions were amplified from genomic DNA by multiplex PCR using the deep immunoSEQ assay. Extracted genomic DNA from each cell subset was spread evenly across all wells of several immunoSEQ 96-well plates, with each plate serving as a replicate. For sorted subsets, approximately 210 ng genomic DNA, equal to about 30,000 T cell genomes, was loaded into each replicate PCR. Purified libraries were quantified with a Qubit 3.0 fluorometer, sized on a Bioanalyzer 2100, and re-quantified with the KAPA Library Quantification kit. Every immunoSEQ 96-well plate was sequenced on a separate single-read 150-cycle Illumina NextSeq 550 flow cell. The authors' pipeline ran thus. Because only junctional sequences without quality scores were contained in the immunoSEQ output, filtering matching that applied to full-length reads could not be performed. Sequences were annotated with PyIR, a Python wrapper for IgBLAST v1.9, and V/J genes and CDR3 were assigned using IMGT germline references. Reads were filtered out if the reads had weak V/J assignments (E-value above 1e-6), no CDR3, stop codons, out-of-frame junctions, or ambiguous translated residues. A V3J clonotype was defined by an identical inferred V gene, J gene, and CDR3 amino acid sequence. Percentage overlap between repertoires was calculated by dividing the number of shared unique clonotypes by the size of the smaller repertoire. Three approaches were used to assess repertoire richness: RTK rarefaction, the Chao1 estimator, and Recon v2.1 estimates of unobserved clonotypes. For all TCRbeta clonotypes obtained by the gDNA method from a few donors, generation probabilities were computed with OLGA. Held by TCRdb, this immuneACCESS table contains in-frame sequences only and omits some clones. Under half of the omission traces to an unresolved V gene where checked; the cause of the rest is unknown. The V and J calls and the clone size are those of that table, but D and trimming were determined from the DNA. The sample table holds millions of clones, of which around nine tenths were seen once. 0.13% to 0.15% of the sample belongs to the ten largest clones.

Per the germline V gene, SNHLY is the CDR1 and FYNNEI is the CDR2. Inclusive of the bounding cysteine and phenylalanine, the CDR3 is 17 residues long. Of all the DNA, just the CDR3 is kept, 51 bases in frame from base 1. At the junction V is shortened by 2 bases and J by 0 bases; bases outside the gene matches: 4. Healthy HIV-negative adults with no recently reported acute infections or vaccinations were included as donors. Every donor was a Caucasian adult residing in Nashville, Tennessee, USA. CD4+ T cells were enriched through magnetic negative selection, after which naive cells were positively selected on CD45RA and the remaining negative fraction served as the memory subset. Blood was collected by leukapheresis, and PBMCs were isolated by Ficoll-Histopaque density gradient centrifugation and then cryopreserved in liquid nitrogen vapor phase. Purity and quantity of every magnetically sorted T cell population were checked by analytical flow cytometry. From each sorted fraction, genomic DNA was isolated and quantified by UV absorbance on a Nanodrop 2000c.

A word on this clone: What this receptor recognizes is not known. Per-nucleotide qualities are absent, and no much larger clonotype sits a single base away.

Sequences were obtained from naive CD4+ T cells sorted from blood. Explained via the paper, the cell subset or site label denotes: CD45RA+ positively selected. This clonotype was obtained from a young man in good health. This chain is built from TRBV2 and TRBJ2-1; the junction holds 10 bases that match TRBD2. The DNA sequence is as follows: TGTGCCAGCAGTGAAAGAGCGGGAGGGGGCTCCTACAATGAGCAGTTCTTC. It is translated as CASSERAGGGSYNEQFF.